The entry below gives a single T cell receptor (beta chain) sequence along with its context. In the authors' workflow: By means of reference gene primer amplification, nucleated cell counts were estimated. Profiling relied on immunoSEQ multiplex PCR, and the TCRdb table lists in-frame clones only, not all of them. V and J calls and clone size are given by that table; D and trimming were obtained from the DNA. The sample contains hundreds of thousands of clones, under 95% of which appear only once. This specimen comes from a study of blood T cell repertoires in COVID-19. Participants reported their clinical history, and cohort assignment relied on those reports. The germline V gene has CDR1 MDHEN and CDR2 SYDVKM. The CDR3 has 14 amino acids. The V and J ends lost 2 bases and 7 bases, in that order; junction bases with no gene match: 3.

The TCR was taken from a man aged 55-75 years who had recovered from COVID-19. The chain recombines TRBV28 with TRBJ2-7; TRBD1 matches at 12 bases. Sequencing was carried out using PBMCs or T cells enriched from blood (not recorded which). The CDR3 nucleotides read TGTGCCAGCAGTTTAGGGACAGGGGGCCGGGAGCAGTACTTC. Its translation: CASSLGTGGREQYF.